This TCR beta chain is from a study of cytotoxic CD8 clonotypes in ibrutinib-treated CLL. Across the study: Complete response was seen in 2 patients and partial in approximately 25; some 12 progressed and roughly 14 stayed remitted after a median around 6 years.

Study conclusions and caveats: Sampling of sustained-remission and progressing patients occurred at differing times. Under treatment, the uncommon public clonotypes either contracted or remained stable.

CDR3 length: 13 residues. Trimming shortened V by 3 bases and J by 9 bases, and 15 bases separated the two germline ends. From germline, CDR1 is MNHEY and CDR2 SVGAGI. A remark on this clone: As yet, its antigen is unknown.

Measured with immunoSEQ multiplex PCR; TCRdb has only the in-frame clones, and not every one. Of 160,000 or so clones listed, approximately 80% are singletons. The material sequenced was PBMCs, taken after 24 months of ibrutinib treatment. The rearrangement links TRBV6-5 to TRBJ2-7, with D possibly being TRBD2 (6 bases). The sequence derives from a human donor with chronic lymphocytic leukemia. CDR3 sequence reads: CASSYAGTPLQYF. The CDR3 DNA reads TGTGCCAGCAGTTATGCGGGGACCCCCTTGCAGTACTTC.